These 29 T cell receptor beta chains share one sample of origin, sequenced in a study of cytomegalovirus exposure and HLA in healthy donors. Sequenced by immunoSEQ multiplex PCR; TCRdb stores in-frame clones only, minus some. The profile shows tens of thousands of clones, 80% to 90% of them singletons. The sample taken for sequencing was PBMCs. All receptors come from a woman younger than 30 in good health and CMV-seronegative.

The chain employs TRBV7-2 and TRBJ1-2, with a possible D match to TRBD1 (6 bases). V was pared by 3 bases and J by 0 bases, with 14 bases between. Germline loops: CDR1 SGHTA, CDR2 FQGNSA. The CDR3 contains 16 residues. The CDR3 protein is CASSFKIGQTNYGYTF. The CDR3 coding sequence is TGTGCCAGCAGCTTTAAGATTGGACAGACTAACTATGGCTACACCTTC.

This clone has just one count. The V and J genes are TRBV6-5 and TRBJ2-3, with 7 bases identical to TRBD1. Germline V lookup: CDR1 MNHEY, CDR2 SVGAGI. The CDR3 length is 14 residues. J gave up 8 bases and V 6 bases, and 11 bases lay outside the gene matches. In DNA form, the CDR3 reads TGTGCCAGCAGCTTCGGACAGGCAGGGGGTACGCAGTATTTT. Protein: CASSFGQAGGTQYF.

The rearrangement uses TRBV5-1 and TRBJ1-2; 10 nucleotides line up with TRBD1. Germline-derived CDR1 and CDR2 are SGHRS and YFSETQ. This CDR3 is built from 17 residues. V lost 4 bases, J lost 4 bases, and 13 bases stayed unmatched. CDR3 in DNA: TGCGCCAGCAGCCCCGGGACAGGGGCTTCGATTCCCTATGGCTACACCTTC. Its translation: CASSPGTGASIPYGYTF.

The chain links TRBV28 to TRBJ1-2, with unresolved D. The CDR3 is 12 residues long. The V end was cut by 2 bases, the J end by 7 bases, with 8 bases between. Germline CDR1 MDHEN, CDR2 SYDVKM. CDR3 in DNA: TGTGCCAGCAGTTTACAGGTCGGTGGCTACACCTTC. Protein sequence: CASSLQVGGYTF.

This rearrangement joins TRBV19 to TRBJ2-1; TRBD2 might be the D (6 bases). CDR3 length equals 13 residues. V lost 5 bases and J lost 8, with 13 bases in between. Germline values: CDR1 LNHDA, CDR2 SQIVND (reference sequence). DNA for the CDR3: TGTGCCAGTAGTTCAATTCTAGCGTATGAGCAGTTCTTC. Protein sequence: CASSSILAYEQFF. The entire variable domain, with the rest obtained from reference TRBV19 and TRBJ2-1, is as follows: DGGITQSPKYLFRKEGQNVTLSCEQNLNHDAMYWYRQDPGQGLRLIYYSQIVNDFQKGDIAEGYSVSREKKESFPLTVTSAQKNPTAFYLCASSSILAYEQFFGPGTRLTVL.

In its sample, this clone was seen once. The rearrangement links TRBV19 to TRBJ2-1; 9 bases fit TRBD1. The CDR3 sequence is 15 residues long. J lost 7 bases, V lost 6 bases, and 10 bases had no gene match. CDR1 LNHDA and CDR2 SQIVND come from the germline V gene (reference sequence). The CDR3 DNA follows: TGTGCCAGTAGGGACAGGGGAGGGTGGACGAATGAGCAGTTCTTC. Encoded protein: CASRDRGGWTNEQFF.

This clone is a singleton in its sample. The chain joins TRBV7-2 to TRBJ2-2, with TRBD2 identical over 10 bases. V trimming: 4 bases; J trimming: 6 bases; junction bases outside the gene matches: 11. Germline-derived CDR1 and CDR2 are SGHTA and FQGNSA. The CDR3 loop spans 17 amino acids. CDR3 sequence (DNA): TGTGCCAGCAGCTGGAGCGGGGGGGCCCGAGTGCCCGGGGAGCTGTTTTTT. This sequence encodes CASSWSGGARVPGELFF.

The chain carries TRBV18 and TRBJ1-5; 8 nucleotides align to TRBD1. This CDR3 contains 15 residues. V shed 5 bases and J 3 bases; nucleotides not matched to a gene: 6. In germline, CDR1 is KGHSH, CDR2 LQKENI. The CDR3, as DNA: TGTGCCAGCTCAATAGACAGGGGCGTCAATCAGCCCCAGCATTTT. This translates into CASSIDRGVNQPQHF.

V usage is TRBV18 and J usage is TRBJ1-1; no firm D call. V shed 3 bases and J shed 2 bases, with 4 bases lying between them. CDR3 length equals 12 residues. CDR1 is KGHSH, CDR2 LQKENI, per germline. In DNA form, the CDR3 reads TGTGCCAGCTCACCGTATAACACTGAAGCTTTCTTT. The encoded protein is CASSPYNTEAFF.

J is TRBJ2-7 and V is TRBV11-3; TRBD2 aligns across 9 bases. CDR1 is SGHNT and CDR2 is YENEEA in the germline V gene. Germline trimming cut 5 bases from V and 3 bases from J; bases unmatched to any gene: 2. The CDR3 has 13 amino acids. For the CDR3, the DNA is TGTGCCAGCAGCCTTAGCGGGAGCTACGAGCAGTACTTC. It specifies CASSLSGSYEQYF.

The chain links TRBV18 to TRBJ2-7; a weak D match, TRBD1 (7 bases). CDR1 and CDR2 (germline): KGHSH, LQKENI. The CDR3 totals 15 residues. V was shortened by 3 bases and J by 6 bases, with 18 bases between the two germline ends. The CDR3: CASSPFGGGGSEQYF. CDR3 sequence (DNA): TGTGCCAGCTCACCTTTTGGAGGGGGCGGAAGCGAGCAGTACTTC.

The chain couples TRBV19 to TRBJ2-2; 12 positions match TRBD2. V was clipped by 6 bases and J by 6 bases; unmatched bases: 5. The length of the CDR3 is 15 residues. Germline V CDR1 and CDR2: LNHDA, SQIVND (reference sequence). DNA for the CDR3: TGTGCCAGTAGAACTAGCGGGGGGTCGGCCGGGGAGCTGTTTTTT. It is translated as CASRTSGGSAGELFF.

The chain combines TRBV18 with TRBJ2-3; the match to TRBD2 covers 11 bases. The CDR3 consists of 17 residues. V lost 1 base, J lost 2 bases, and 5 bases stayed unmatched. Per the germline V gene, CDR1 is KGHSH and CDR2 is LQKENI. This CDR3 reads CASSPRLAGLHTDTQYF. The CDR3 coding sequence is TGTGCCAGCTCACCACGACTAGCGGGACTCCACACAGATACGCAGTATTTT.

The V and J genes are TRBV7-6 and TRBJ2-7, with TRBD1 matching 10 bases. Germline V gene data show CDR1 as SGHVS and CDR2 as FNYEAQ. This CDR3 spans 16 amino acids. The V segment lost 2 bases and the J segment 6 bases; nucleotides outside the gene matches: 10. The CDR3 protein is CASSLSGTGVPSEQYF. DNA of the CDR3: TGTGCCAGCAGCTTATCCGGGACAGGGGTCCCCTCCGAGCAGTACTTC.

CDR3 nucleotides: TGTGCCAGCAGTTACTTAGCGGTAAACACAGATACGCAGTATTTT. Translation gives CASSYLAVNTDTQYF. V is TRBV11-1 and J is TRBJ2-3, with a possible D match to TRBD2 (6 bases). Germline V gene data show CDR1 as SGHAT and CDR2 as FQDESV (reference sequence). This CDR3 comprises 15 residues. The V end was cut by 6 bases, the J end by 2 bases, with 15 bases between.

The chain has TRBV11-2 and TRBJ1-3, with D possibly TRBD1 on 5 matching bases. Trimming removed 6 bases from V and 0 bases from J, with 21 bases in between. CDR1 is SGHAT, CDR2 FQNNGV, per germline. CDR3 length: 18 amino acids. CDR3 in DNA: TGTGCCAGCAGATTTATGGGGGGGGTTGCCCCCTCTGGAAACACCATATATTTT. Translating gives CASRFMGGVAPSGNTIYF.

This chain links TRBV9 with TRBJ2-7; a weak D match, TRBD2 (5 bases). V was cut by 1 base and J by 2 bases, with 16 bases left in between. Germline CDR1 and CDR2: SGDLS and YYNGEE. The CDR3 is 16 residues long. DNA for the CDR3: TGTGCCAGCAGCGTACCGAGTTTGGGGAGTCCCTACGAGCAGTACTTC. Residues: CASSVPSLGSPYEQYF.

This chain joins TRBV7-9 and TRBJ2-7; D not resolved. V was trimmed by 4 bases and J by 3 bases, leaving 7 bases between them. This CDR3 region has 12 residues. The germline CDR1 and CDR2 sequences are SEHNR and FQNEAQ (reference sequence). The chain's CDR3 is CASSSYLYEQYF. CDR3 bases: TGTGCCAGCAGCTCCTACCTCTACGAGCAGTACTTC.

The chain is built from TRBV9 and TRBJ1-4; D perhaps matches TRBD1 (5 bases). The CDR3 loop spans 15 amino acids. CDR1 and CDR2 from the germline V gene are SGDLS and YYNGEE. With 4 bases removed from V and 4 bases from J, the gap between germline ends came to 14 bases. For the CDR3, the DNA is TGTGCCAGCAGCTTCCGGGAGGGGAATAATGAAAAACTGTTTTTT. This codes for CASSFREGNNEKLFF.

In its sample, this clone was seen once. The chain couples TRBV27 to TRBJ1-6, with 7 positions matching TRBD1. Germline CDR1 is MNHEY and CDR2 is SMNVEV (reference sequence). V lost 0 bases, J lost 7 bases, and 3 bases stayed unmatched. The CDR3 totals 15 residues. The CDR3 nucleotides read TGTGCCAGCAGTTTATCCACAGGGGTGAATTCACCCCTCCACTTT. It specifies CASSLSTGVNSPLHF.

Of note for this clone: The sample contains more than one DNA sequence encoding this CDR3. The chain carries TRBV6-1 and TRBJ1-5; the D is unclear. The V gene lost 3 bases and the J gene lost 1 base, with 4 bases spanning the gap. The CDR3 sequence is 13 residues long. Germline CDR1 and CDR2: MNHNS and SASEGT. The CDR3 nucleotides are TGTGCCAGCAGTGACAGGAGCAATCAGCCCCAGCATTTT. Protein sequence: CASSDRSNQPQHF.

The chain carries TRBV5-1 and TRBJ1-5; TRBD1 matches 12 bases. V gave up 2 bases and J gave up 5 bases; unmatched junction bases: 5. The CDR3 contains 16 residues. Germline V CDR1 and CDR2: SGHRS, YFSETQ. CDR3 DNA sequence: TGCGCCAGCAGCTTTGGGACAGGGGGCGCGGATCAGCCCCAGCATTTT. Protein product: CASSFGTGGADQPQHF. Full variable domain (outside the CDR3, taken from reference TRBV5-1 and TRBJ1-5): KAGVTQTPRYLIKTRGQQVTLSCSPISGHRSVSWYQQTPGQGLQFLFEYFSETQRNKGNFPGRFSGRQFSNSRSEMNVSTLELGDSALYLCASSFGTGGADQPQHFGDGTRLSIL.

The CDR3 here is CASSTSGASTDTQYF. As DNA, the CDR3 is TGTGCCAGCAGCACTAGCGGGGCTAGCACAGATACGCAGTATTTT. V and J are TRBV6-1 and TRBJ2-3; 10 nucleotides agree with TRBD2. Germline CDR1 is MNHNS and CDR2 is SASEGT. The CDR3 is made up of 15 amino acids. V was clipped by 6 bases and J by 0 bases; unmatched bases: 3.

The rearrangement uses TRBV29-1 and TRBJ2-3, with D tentatively TRBD2 (7 bases). V lost 4 bases to trimming and J lost 0 bases, with 14 bases between them. This CDR3 spans 15 amino acids. Germline lookup yields CDR1 SQVTM and CDR2 ANQGSEA. In nucleotides, the CDR3 is TGCAGCGTTGTGGGCGGGGGCGGAAGCACAGATACGCAGTATTTT. It yields the protein CSVVGGGGSTDTQYF.

J is TRBJ2-3 and V is TRBV10-1, with D unresolved. In germline, CDR1 is WNHNN, CDR2 SYGVQD (reference sequence). The CDR3 has 15 residues. Between the trimmed V and J ends, which lost 2 bases and 5 bases, there was a span of 14 bases. The CDR3 bases are TGCGCCAGCAGTGAGGGCGGAGCTGACGGAGATACGCAGTATTTT. The encoded protein is CASSEGGADGDTQYF.

The CDR3 sequence: CASSLELFDEQYF. CDR3 DNA sequence: TGCGCCAGCAGCTTGGAGCTATTCGACGAGCAGTACTTC. The rearrangement links TRBV5-1 to TRBJ2-7; D not certain. This CDR3 region has 13 residues. V lost 0 bases and J lost 5, with 9 bases in between. CDR1 is SGHRS and CDR2 is YFSETQ in the germline V gene.

This rearrangement joins TRBV6-4 to TRBJ1-6; 10 bases are a match to TRBD1. Per the germline V gene, CDR1 is MRHNA and CDR2 is SNTAGT. Trimming cost V 8 bases and J 6 bases; bases outside gene matches: 4. This CDR3 is 14 amino acids long. In DNA form, the CDR3 reads TGTGCCAGCCGGGACAGGGGTTCTAATTCACCCCTCCACTTT. Protein sequence: CASRDRGSNSPLHF.

The chain is built from TRBV4-3 and TRBJ2-6; 7 bases map to TRBD1. The CDR3 loop spans 19 amino acids. Per the germline V gene, CDR1 is LGHNA and CDR2 is YSLEER. The trim removed 4 bases at V and 2 bases at J, leaving 14 bases unmatched. The CDR3 DNA reads TGCGCCAGCAGCCGGAACCCGGGACAGCTTGCAACTGGGGCCAACGTCCTGACTTTC. This codes for CASSRNPGQLATGANVLTF.

This rearrangement joins TRBV7-9 to TRBJ2-1; 15 positions agree with TRBD2. The CDR3 runs to 19 residues. Germline V gene sequence: CDR1 SEHNR, CDR2 FQNEAQ (reference sequence). V was pared by 2 bases and J by 1 base, with 6 bases of the junction left unmatched. CDR3 sequence reads: CASSLPGLAGGASYNEQFF. CDR3 nucleotide sequence: TGTGCCAGCAGCTTACCCGGACTAGCGGGAGGGGCTTCCTACAATGAGCAGTTCTTC.